This T cell receptor (beta chain) was recorded in a study of T-cell reconstitution after alpha-beta-depleted transplantation in children. Study outcomes and limitations: Elevated TCRbeta diversity at day 60 was traced, in some patients, to surviving recipient T cells and thymic progenitors. Newly produced T cells mostly accounted for T-cell counts and diversity one year post-transplant. The study reportedly traced alpha-beta T cells about two months after transplant to several hundred expanded graft clones.

Unique molecular identifiers tagged the TCRbeta library. TCRdb processed the PCR reads anew with MiXCR; each CDR3 protein has one entry. The sample yields approximately 1,000,000 distinct CDR3 sequences, 25% to 30% seen once. In germline, CDR1 is SQVTM, CDR2 ANQGSEA. The CDR3 is 15 amino acids. V gave up 0 bases and J gave up 8 bases, with 17 bases separating them. This clonotype was seen a few times. The antigen is undetermined. Here the sequenced sample was PBMCs, mostly from graft donor cells, taken 360 days after TCRalphabeta/CD19-depleted stem cell transplant. The chain employs TRBV29-1 and TRBJ2-1, with TRBD2 as a possible D gene (7 bases). This TCR was recovered from a boy in the first two years of life who had a stem cell transplant for SCID, so the T cells may come from the graft donor. CDR3 region: CSVEDVRGGRDEQFF. The CDR3 DNA reads as TGCAGCGTTGAAGATGTAAGGGGGGGCCGGGATGAGCAGTTCTTC.